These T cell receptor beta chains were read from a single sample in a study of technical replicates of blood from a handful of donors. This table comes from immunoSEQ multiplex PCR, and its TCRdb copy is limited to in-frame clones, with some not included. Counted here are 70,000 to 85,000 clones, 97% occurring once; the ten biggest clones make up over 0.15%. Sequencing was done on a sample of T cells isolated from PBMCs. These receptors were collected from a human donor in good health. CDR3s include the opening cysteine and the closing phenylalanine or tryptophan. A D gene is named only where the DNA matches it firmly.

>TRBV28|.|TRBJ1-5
CASSFRTGSRPQHF
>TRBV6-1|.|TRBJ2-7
CASSADRSSYEQYF
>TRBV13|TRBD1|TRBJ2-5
CASLDRGVAETQYF
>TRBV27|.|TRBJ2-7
CASSSISDWGPYEQYF
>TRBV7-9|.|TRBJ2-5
CASSLQQETQYF
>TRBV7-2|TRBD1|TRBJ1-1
CASRSGGSTEAFF
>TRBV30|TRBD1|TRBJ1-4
CAWGGTVRNEKLFF
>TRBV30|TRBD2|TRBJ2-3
CAWSVYGGGLADTQYF
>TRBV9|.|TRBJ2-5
CASSGQIQETQYF
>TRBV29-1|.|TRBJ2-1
CSAYRDSAYNEQFF
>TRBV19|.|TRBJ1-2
CASSSQDSYGYTF
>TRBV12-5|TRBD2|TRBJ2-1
CASGASVQRGYNEQFF
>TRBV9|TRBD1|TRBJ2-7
CASSVVGDRGYEQYF
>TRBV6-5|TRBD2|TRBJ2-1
CASSAGTSGRRQFF
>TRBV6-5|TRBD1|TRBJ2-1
CASSFRQGNEQFF
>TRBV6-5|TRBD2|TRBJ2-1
CASSFERGGSEQFF
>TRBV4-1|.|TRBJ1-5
CASSQAGARNQPQHF
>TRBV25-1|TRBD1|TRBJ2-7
CASNNEGQSPYEQYF
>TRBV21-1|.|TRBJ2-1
CASSPYGLAGKQFF
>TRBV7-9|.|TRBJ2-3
CASRFSAESTDTQYF
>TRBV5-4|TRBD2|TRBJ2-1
CASSLWTSGYYNEQFF
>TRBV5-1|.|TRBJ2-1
CASSWVTTGEQFF
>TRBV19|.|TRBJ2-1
CASSIMGEVPYNEQFF
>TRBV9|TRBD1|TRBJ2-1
CASSRAGQGTQSSYNEQFF
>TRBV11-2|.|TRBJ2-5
CASSLGHRRQETQYF
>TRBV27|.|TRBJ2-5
CASSLSLGVQETQYF
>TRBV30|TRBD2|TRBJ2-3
CAWSDRLAGFTDTQYF
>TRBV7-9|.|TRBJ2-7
CASSLDGGWPEQYF
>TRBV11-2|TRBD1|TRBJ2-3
CASSPGTDTLEAQYF
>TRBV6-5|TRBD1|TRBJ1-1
CASSYRDRGLRTEAFF
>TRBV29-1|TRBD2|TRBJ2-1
CSVPGTSGSSGSYNEQFF
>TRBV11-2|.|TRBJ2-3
CASSLWQGKDTQYF
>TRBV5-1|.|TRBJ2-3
CASSLGQYTDTQYF
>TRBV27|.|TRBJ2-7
CASSSPGYEQYF
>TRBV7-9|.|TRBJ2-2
CASSSLAANTGELFF
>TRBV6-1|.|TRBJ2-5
CASNPGFQETQYF
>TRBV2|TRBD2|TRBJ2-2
CASSEVASGRGRTGELFF
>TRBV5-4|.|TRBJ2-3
CASSRAGTDTQYF
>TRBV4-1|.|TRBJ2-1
CASSQQTGTLYNEQFF
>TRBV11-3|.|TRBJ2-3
CASSLDVPGANRGTDTQYF
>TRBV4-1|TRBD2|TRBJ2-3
CASSPRASSGTGDTQYF
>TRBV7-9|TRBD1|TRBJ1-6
CASSEGQAGGSPLHF
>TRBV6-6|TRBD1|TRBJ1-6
CASRRWDSENSPLHF
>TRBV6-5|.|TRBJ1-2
CASTGYSNGYTF
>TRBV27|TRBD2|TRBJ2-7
CASSLAGGFYEQYF
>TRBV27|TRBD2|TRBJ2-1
CASSLGLAGNNEQFF
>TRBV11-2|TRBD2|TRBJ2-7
CASSLGVSGNYEQYF
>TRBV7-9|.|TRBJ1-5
CASSLAISGPQHF
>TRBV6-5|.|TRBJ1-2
CASSPTGWAYGYTF
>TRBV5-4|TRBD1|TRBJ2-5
CASSPTGGFETQYF
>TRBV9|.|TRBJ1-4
CASSVGGGSNEKLFF
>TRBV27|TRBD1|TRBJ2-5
CASSAWTGATQYF
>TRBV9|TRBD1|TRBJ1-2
CASSVTGDYGYTF